The rows below give T cell receptor beta chains drawn from one sample of a study of blood T cell repertoires in COVID-19. The assay was immunoSEQ multiplex PCR, and TCRdb's table has in-frame clones only and misses some. The repertoire holds approximately 68,000 clones, with 75% to 90% as singletons. The sample taken for sequencing was peripheral blood. The receptors come from a woman older than 75 with active or convalescent COVID-19. Each CDR3 is given with its conserved first and last residue. D genes are given only for firm matches. Some rows have no size entry. The others give once, few or many, or a class for an expanded clone.

d_call j_call cdr3_length v_call clone_size cdr3_nt cdr3_aa
TRBD2 TRBJ2-2 13 TRBV6-5 - TGTGCCATCCGCCGGGAGGCCACCGGGGAGCTGTTTTTT CAIRREATGELFF
- TRBJ2-3 11 TRBV9 - TGTGCCAGCAGCGCTGAGGTTACGCAGTATTTT CASSAEVTQYF
TRBD1 TRBJ1-1 14 TRBV9 - TGTGCCAGCAGCGACCGGACAGGGTACACTGAAGCTTTCTTT CASSDRTGYTEAFF
TRBD1 TRBJ2-7 18 TRBV19 once TGTGCCAGTAGTATGAGAGTGACCGGGACAGGGGTCTCCTACGAGCAGTACTTC CASSMRVTGTGVSYEQYF
- TRBJ1-5 14 TRBV6-5 - TGTGCCAGCAGCCGGGGGGAGGGGTGGACGCCCCAGCATTTT CASSRGEGWTPQHF
- TRBJ2-7 19 TRBV21-1 - TGTGCCAGCAGCAGAAACATAAAGGTGGGCTTCCTAGCAGCCTACGAGCAGTACTTC CASSRNIKVGFLAAYEQYF
TRBD2 TRBJ2-3 16 TRBV19 - TGTGCCAGTAGTATACAGGGGACTAGCGGGGTAGATACGCAGTATTTT CASSIQGTSGVDTQYF
- TRBJ1-2 13 TRBV5-1 - TGCGCCAGCAGCTTAGACAATACCTATGGCTACACCTTC CASSLDNTYGYTF
TRBD1 TRBJ2-5 16 TRBV9 - TGTGCCAGCAGCGTCGGGGGGACAGGGGCTAGGGAGACCCAGTACTTC CASSVGGTGARETQYF
- TRBJ2-5 15 TRBV11-3 - TGTGCCAGCAGCTTTGCACAGGGAGAGGGGGAGACCCAGTACTTC CASSFAQGEGETQYF
TRBD1 TRBJ1-4 15 TRBV5-4 - TGTGCCAGCAGCTCGTCACAGGGGGGGATAGAAAAACTGTTTTTT CASSSSQGGIEKLFF
TRBD2 TRBJ2-1 15 TRBV11-2 once TGTGCCAGCAGCTTAGGAGCGGGGGGGCTAAATGAGCAGTTCTTC CASSLGAGGLNEQFF
TRBD2 TRBJ2-1 14 TRBV30 - TGTGCCTGGACTAGCGGGGTCCACTACAATGAGCAGTTCTTC CAWTSGVHYNEQFF
TRBD1 TRBJ2-7 14 TRBV2 - TGTGCCAGCACCCCGCGACAGGGCTCCTACGAGCAGTACTTC CASTPRQGSYEQYF
- TRBJ1-4 14 TRBV30 - TGTGCCTGGGGGAGGGCGAGAGCGAATGAAAAACTGTTTTTT CAWGRARANEKLFF
- TRBJ1-1 15 TRBV30 - TGTGCCCGGCGGAGGGGAGGCGGGTTGGGCACTGAAGCTTTCTTT CARRRGGGLGTEAFF
TRBD1 TRBJ1-6 14 TRBV2 - TGTGCCAGCAGGCAGACAGGGTTGAATTCACCCCTCCACTTT CASRQTGLNSPLHF
TRBD1 TRBJ2-1 13 TRBV29-1 many TGCAGCAGCGTTGTACAGGGGGCTTATGAGCAGTTCTTC CSSVVQGAYEQFF
TRBD1 TRBJ2-3 14 TRBV7-2 - TGTGCCAGCAGCCGGGACAGGGAGATAGATACGCAGTATTTT CASSRDREIDTQYF
TRBD2 TRBJ2-1 13 TRBV29-1 - TGCAGCGTGAATACCGGGACTAGCTATGAGCAGTTCTTC CSVNTGTSYEQFF
TRBD1 TRBJ1-4 15 TRBV25-1 once TGTGCCAGCAGTGGGAAGGGACAGGGGGATGAAAAACTGTTTTTT CASSGKGQGDEKLFF
TRBD1 TRBJ2-5 19 TRBV30 - TGTGCCTGGAGCCCCCCCATACCGGGACAGGGGGCGTTTGGAGAGACCCAGTACTTC CAWSPPIPGQGAFGETQYF
TRBD1 TRBJ1-5 14 TRBV18 - TGTGCCAGCTCACTTACAGGGGGCAATCAGCCCCAGCATTTT CASSLTGGNQPQHF
TRBD1 TRBJ1-2 15 TRBV27 once TGTGCTAGCAGTCCTCGACAGGGAACAGGGTATGGCTACACCTTC CASSPRQGTGYGYTF
- TRBJ1-1 15 TRBV9 few TGTGCCAGCAGCGTAGAACGTGGGGAGCTGACTGAAGCTTTCTTT CASSVERGELTEAFF
TRBD1 TRBJ2-5 14 TRBV12-5 - TGTGCTAGTGGTCCCGGACAGGGGTATGAGACCCAGTACTTC CASGPGQGYETQYF